This T cell receptor beta chain appears in the sequencing data of a study of blood T cell repertoires in COVID-19 (dated by TCRdb to the early 2020s). With respect to the entire study: The collaborator samples originated in the United States, Italy and Spain and spanned the acute and convalescent phases of COVID-19. The prospective study material was composed of cDNA or gDNA derived from T cells, B-cell-depleted T cells, or PBMCs. Subjects who had been exposed to COVID-19, were actively infected with it, or had recovered from it provided the deeply sampled blood TCRbeta repertoires that made up the dataset. The repertoires were made available in a free public database intended to serve as a resource for research on the immune response to SARS-CoV-2. The samples were drawn from two sources: the first 160 participants of the ongoing ImmuneRACE study, and fewer than 1,500 subjects contributed by 6 global collaborators. The sample metadata nearly always contained a de-identified subject ID, COVID-19 status, age in years and sex. Where HLA class I and class II types were available, the types were taken from metadata supplied by the sample provider, not from assay-based typing.

Comment on this clone: The clone's antigen remains unknown. Base qualities are not provided; no much larger clone lies one nucleotide away.

TCRbeta CDR3 regions were amplified from genomic DNA by means of the immunoSEQ Assay, a bias-controlled multiplex PCR. The authors' analysis ran thus. The number of nucleated cells in each sample was estimated from the amplification of reference gene primers within the assay. To quantify the absolute abundance of each unique TCRbeta CDR3 rearrangement, sequence reads were collapsed and filtered. For each sample, productive Simpson clonality was calculated by taking the square root of Simpson's diversity index across productive rearrangements. TCRdb obtained this table from immuneACCESS and retained in-frame rearrangements with V and J assigned. These tables miss some clones; where compared with another copy, unresolved V genes account for less than half of the shortfall, and the remainder is unexplained. That table gives V, J and clone size, and the DNA gave D and trimming. For this sample the table gives approximately 50,000 clones, of which roughly 85% were detected only once. The biggest ten clones account for more than 25% of the sample.

The germline V gene provides CDR1 MDHEN and CDR2 SYDVKM. Trimming removed 4 bases from V and 3 bases from J; the gene matches leave 5 bases unexplained. Inclusive of the bounding cysteine and phenylalanine, the CDR3 is 14 residues long. The CDR3 DNA has 42 bases and is translated from base 1. The collaborating institutions used their own protocols to collect whole blood in K2EDTA tubes. Collaborator samples were shipped for TCRbeta analysis as frozen whole blood, isolated PBMCs, or DNA extracted from either sample type. Overall results and qualifications from the work: How much clinical and demographic metadata was included differed by source and by participant, and the metadata was provided uncurated.

Sample: peripheral blood. The clonotype was recovered from a man aged 65 to 79 with acute or convalescent COVID-19. The V and J genes are TRBV28 and TRBJ2-7, with 8 central nucleotides matching TRBD2. The DNA sequence is given as TGTGCCAGCAGTTCTACTAGCGGAAGCTACGAGCAGTACTTC. It translates as CASSSTSGSYEQYF.